This T cell receptor beta chain originates from a study of cytomegalovirus exposure and HLA in healthy donors. Concerning this clone: Its antigen is not known.

Study findings and constraints: Rare TCR sequences predominated, though certain public TCRs were found in many donors.

Primers included in the PCR were 60 Vbeta and 13 Jbeta primers. Data came from immunoSEQ multiplex PCR; TCRdb stores just in-frame clones and leaves some out. The table lists around 190,000 clones, roughly 74% of them singletons, with 2.5% to 3% in the top ten. V was cut by 7 bases and J by 2 bases, with 9 bases left in between. The CDR3 runs 13 residues. Germline loops: CDR1 MNHNS, CDR2 SASEGT. The sample taken for sequencing was PBMCs. The chain employs TRBV6-1 and TRBJ1-5; perhaps TRBD1 as D (6 bases). The clonotype comes from a female donor in good health and CMV-seronegative. The DNA for the CDR3 is TGTGCCAGCACCAGACAGGGCAATCAGCCCCAGCATTTT. Its protein product is CASTRQGNQPQHF.